These 28 T cell receptor beta chains came from one sample sequenced in a study of OX40 agonist ivuxolimab in advanced cancers. Clones were sequenced by immunoSEQ multiplex PCR, and TCRdb holds only the in-frame ones, with some missing. This sample has 90,000 to 150,000 clones, with 80% to 90% found just once. The specimen was CD4+ or CD8+ T cells sorted from blood, collected in a trial of the OX40 agonist ivuxolimab. The receptors originated from an adult with an advanced solid tumor such as melanoma, head and neck, liver or kidney cancer.

Concerning this clone: Other DNA sequences from this sample encode an identical CDR3 as well. Here the CDR3 DNA reads TGTGCCAGCAGTTACTCGGCGGGGGGCCCCTACGAGCAGTACTTC. It encodes CASSYSAGGPYEQYF. The V gene is TRBV6-5, the J gene TRBJ2-7; 8 bases map to TRBD2. V lost 0 bases to trimming and J lost 2 bases; unmatched junction nucleotides: 3. The CDR3 runs to 15 residues. Germline assignment: CDR1 MNHEY and CDR2 SVGAGI.

This clone was seen a few times. The chain uses TRBV6-6 and TRBJ1-1; no firm D call. The germline V gene encodes CDR1 MNHNY and CDR2 SVGAGI (reference sequence). V lost 5 bases to trimming and J lost 3 bases, with 16 bases between them. CDR3 length: 15 amino acids. The CDR3 loop is CASSPPAIWDTEAFF. Here the CDR3 DNA reads TGTGCCAGCAGTCCGCCGGCCATCTGGGACACTGAAGCTTTCTTT.

This clone was recorded a few times. V gene TRBV7-3 combines with J gene TRBJ2-3; 7 bases match TRBD2. Germline V lookup: CDR1 SGHTA, CDR2 FQGTGA. This CDR3 contains 14 residues. The junction had 3 bases not matched to a gene; V was cut back by 4 bases and J by 2 bases. The chain's CDR3 is CASSSGGFTDTQYF. The CDR3 DNA reads TGTGCCAGCAGCTCGGGGGGATTCACAGATACGCAGTATTTT.

V usage is TRBV18 and J usage is TRBJ2-3; D is unresolved. Germline lookup yields CDR1 KGHSH and CDR2 LQKENI. The V end lost 0 bases, the J end lost 4 bases, and 5 bases lay between the germline ends. The CDR3 is made up of 13 amino acids. This chain's CDR3 is CASSPPLSDTQYF. DNA of the CDR3: TGTGCCAGCTCACCACCTTTATCAGATACGCAGTATTTT.

V usage is TRBV7-6 and J usage is TRBJ1-5, with D uncertain. This CDR3 is built from 13 residues. Trimming stripped 2 bases from V and 7 bases from J, with 9 bases between. Germline CDR1 SGHVS, CDR2 FNYEAQ. CDR3 nucleotides: TGTGCCAGCAGCTTATTTTTGCGGCAGCCCCAGCATTTT. Its protein is CASSLFLRQPQHF.

This clone was picked up one time. The chain employs TRBV5-8 and TRBJ2-2, with 12 bases that match TRBD1. This CDR3 contains 16 residues. With V trimmed by 6 bases and J by 6 bases, 9 bases remained unmatched. CDR1 and CDR2 from the germline V gene are SGHTS and YDEGEE. CDR3 amino acids: CASKFPGTGGSGELFF. The CDR3 region has the DNA TGTGCCAGCAAGTTTCCCGGGACAGGGGGCTCCGGGGAGCTGTTTTTT.

The chain has TRBV7-9 and TRBJ1-4, with a weak D call TRBD1 (6 bases). V gave up 5 bases and J gave up 0 bases, with 13 bases separating them. Germline CDR1 and CDR2: SEHNR and FQNEAQ (reference sequence). The CDR3 extends over 16 amino acids. The DNA for the CDR3 is TGTGCCAGCAGCCAAGGGGGGCGTTCAACTAATGAAAAACTGTTTTTT. Its translation is CASSQGGRSTNEKLFF.

This clone was counted only a few times. J is TRBJ2-2 and V is TRBV7-9; D remains unclear. The CDR3 has 14 residues. The germline V gene encodes CDR1 SEHNR and CDR2 FQNEAQ (reference sequence). Trimming left V 8 bases short and J 0 bases short, with 10 bases between. The CDR3 DNA is TGTGCCAGCCCTCAGGTTTCGAACACCGGGGAGCTGTTTTTT. It yields the protein CASPQVSNTGELFF.

The gene calls are TRBV7-9 and TRBJ2-1; TRBD1 matches 9 bases. The CDR3 is made up of 12 amino acids. Germline V lookup: CDR1 SEHNR, CDR2 FQNEAQ (reference sequence). The J segment lost 15 bases and the V segment lost 4 bases, leaving 7 bases of the junction unmatched. The CDR3 DNA follows: TGTGCCAGCAGCTCCGGACAGGGGCTAATGTTCTTC. Protein: CASSSGQGLMFF.

This clone has just a few counts. The V call is TRBV30, the J call TRBJ1-4; unclear D gene. Germline V gene sequence: CDR1 GTSNPN, CDR2 SVGIG (reference sequence). V was clipped by 2 bases and J by 7 bases, with 11 bases between them. This CDR3 contains 13 residues. The CDR3 spells CAWSSLMGEKLFF. CDR3 DNA: TGTGCCTGGAGTTCCCTCATGGGTGAAAAACTGTTTTTT.

The gene calls are TRBV6-5 and TRBJ2-5; maybe TRBD1 (5 bases). V was trimmed by 4 bases and J by 2 bases, leaving 8 bases between them. Germline V lookup: CDR1 MNHEY, CDR2 SVGAGI. The CDR3 is 13 amino acids. CDR3 coding DNA: TGTGCCAGCAGTTGGGGCAGACAAGAGACCCAGTACTTC. It yields the protein CASSWGRQETQYF.

This clone came up once. In DNA, the CDR3 is TGCGCCAGCAGTGAACCAGGGAGCAGTGACAATGAGCAGTTCTTC. Translated, it gives CASSEPGSSDNEQFF. The chain recombines TRBV10-1 with TRBJ2-1; either TRBD1 or TRBD2 may fit D (5 bases each). The V end was cut by 3 bases, the J end by 5 bases, with 14 bases between. CDR1 is WNHNN and CDR2 is SYGVQD in the germline V gene (reference sequence). The CDR3 length is 15 residues.

The chain has TRBV30 and TRBJ2-3; D gene ambiguous. CDR1 and CDR2 from the germline V gene are GTSNPN and SVGIG (reference sequence). The CDR3 totals 15 residues. With 8 bases removed from V and 5 bases from J, the gap between germline ends came to 23 bases. The CDR3 sequence: CATYRASAPQDTQYF. For the CDR3, the DNA is TGTGCCACCTACCGGGCCTCAGCCCCCCAAGATACGCAGTATTTT.

The V gene is TRBV4-1, the J gene TRBJ1-2; D is ambiguous. With 0 bases removed from V and 7 bases from J, the gap between germline ends came to 15 bases. CDR1 and CDR2 (germline): MGHRA, YSYEKL. CDR3 size: 15 residues. This CDR3 reads CASSQDGPRNGGYTF. The DNA for the CDR3 is TGCGCCAGCAGCCAAGATGGACCGAGAAACGGTGGCTACACCTTC.

A single count supports this clone. V is TRBV5-4 and J is TRBJ2-3; perhaps TRBD2 as D (6 bases). This CDR3 comprises 15 residues. CDR1 is SGHNT and CDR2 is YYREEE in the germline V gene (reference sequence). The V and J ends lost 5 bases and 1 base respectively, with 14 bases between them. For the CDR3, the DNA is TGTGCCAGCAGACGAACCGGGACTCGCACAGATACGCAGTATTTT. Translating gives CASRRTGTRTDTQYF.

The V call is TRBV7-2, the J call TRBJ1-2; TRBD1 is a possible D gene (5 bases). The V end was cut by 0 bases, the J end by 8 bases, with 13 bases between. The CDR3 extends over 14 amino acids. Germline lookup yields CDR1 SGHTA and CDR2 FQGNSA. CDR3 loop: CASSLAGESRGYTF. Here the CDR3 DNA reads TGTGCCAGCAGCTTAGCGGGGGAAAGTAGGGGCTACACCTTC.

This chain uses TRBV5-6 with TRBJ1-2; TRBD1 is a possible D gene (6 bases). CDR1 is SGHDT and CDR2 is YYEEEE in the germline V gene. The CDR3 has 14 residues. With 2 bases removed from V and 4 bases from J, the gap between germline ends came to 12 bases. CDR3 sequence reads: CASSLQGLVYGYTF. In nucleotides, the CDR3 is TGTGCCAGCAGCTTACAGGGTCTCGTCTATGGCTACACCTTC.

This chain uses TRBV6-1 with TRBJ2-4; 14 nucleotides agree with TRBD2. After removal of 3 bases from V and 0 bases from J, the junction contained 4 bases not matched to a gene. The CDR3 covers 18 residues. Germline V lookup: CDR1 MNHNS, CDR2 SASEGT. DNA of the CDR3: TGTGCCAGCAGTGACAGACTAGCGGGGGGGCTAGCCAAAAACATTCAGTACTTC. Translation: CASSDRLAGGLAKNIQYF.

The chain is built from TRBV30 and TRBJ1-1; 7 bases agree with TRBD1. The V gene end was trimmed by 3 bases and the J gene end by 0 bases; junction bases not matched to a gene: 4. Germline assignment: CDR1 GTSNPN and CDR2 SVGIG (reference sequence). The CDR3 is made up of 14 amino acids. This CDR3 is CAWSDRVVNTEAFF. The CDR3 bases are TGTGCCTGGAGCGACAGGGTGGTGAACACTGAAGCTTTCTTT.

The chain links TRBV4-2 to TRBJ2-3, with TRBD2 as a possible D gene (7 bases). Per germline, CDR1 LGHNA and CDR2 YNFKEQ. The CDR3 length is 17 residues. The V and J ends lost 0 bases and 3 bases respectively, with 16 bases between them. CDR3 loop: CASSQDWGGRVTDTQYF. In nucleotides, the CDR3 is TGTGCCAGCAGCCAAGATTGGGGGGGCCGAGTTACAGATACGCAGTATTTT.

The table lists this clone with a few counts. This CDR3 reads CASTTVDPAGGYTF. CDR3 coding DNA: TGTGCCAGCACAACAGTAGACCCTGCTGGTGGCTACACCTTC. The chain is built from TRBV28 and TRBJ1-2; D is unresolved. CDR3 length equals 14 residues. Deletions cut 7 bases from V and 7 bases from J, with 19 bases between. Germline V CDR1 and CDR2: MDHEN, SYDVKM.

CDR3 residues: CASSLRAGNRAFF. The CDR3 nucleotides read TGTGCCAGCAGCTTAAGGGCAGGGAATCGAGCTTTCTTT. This chain connects TRBV7-2 to TRBJ1-1, with a possible D match to TRBD1 (5 bases). This CDR3 region has 13 residues. Germline V gene sequence: CDR1 SGHTA, CDR2 FQGNSA. The germline V and J ends were trimmed by 2 bases and 10 bases, with 14 bases remaining between them.

The rearrangement uses TRBV7-2 and TRBJ2-1; 15 bases align to TRBD2. CDR1 and CDR2 from the germline V gene are SGHTA and FQGNSA. The CDR3 runs to 14 residues. V shed 7 bases and J 9 bases; nucleotides not matched to a gene: 4. CDR3 sequence (DNA): TGTGCCAGCACACCGGGACTAGCGGGGGGTGAGCAGTTCTTC. This sequence encodes CASTPGLAGGEQFF.

The chain joins TRBV6-6 to TRBJ1-6, with D uncertain. The CDR3 sequence is 14 residues long. V was pared by 2 bases and J by 7 bases, with 9 bases between. Germline values: CDR1 MNHNY, CDR2 SVGAGI (reference sequence). The CDR3 DNA sequence: TGTGCCAGCAGTTACGAGGCGGGAAATTCACCCCTCCACTTT. Translated, it gives CASSYEAGNSPLHF.

Only a few counts were recorded for this clone. DNA of the CDR3: TGCAGCGTTGATGTGGACAGCTCCTACGAGCAGTACTTC. It codes for CSVDVDSSYEQYF. V is TRBV29-1 and J is TRBJ2-7; D is possibly TRBD1 (6 bases). The V end was cut by 3 bases, the J end by 0 bases, with 9 bases between. The V gene's germline CDR1 is SQVTM and CDR2 ANQGSEA. The CDR3 runs to 13 residues.

A remark on this clone: This sample also contains other DNA sequences that code for the same CDR3. V and J are TRBV9 and TRBJ2-3; D is unresolved. CDR1 and CDR2 from the germline V gene are SGDLS and YYNGEE. Trimming took 0 bases from V and 2 from J, leaving 10 bases between them. The CDR3 extends over 15 amino acids. The CDR3 spells CASSVGVGSTDTQYF. The CDR3 nucleotides read TGTGCCAGCAGCGTAGGAGTAGGGTCCACAGATACGCAGTATTTT.

The chain joins TRBV5-6 to TRBJ2-5; TRBD1 matches 7 bases. The ends lost 0 bases at V and 4 bases at J; junction bases unmatched: 0. The CDR3 totals 13 residues. Germline-derived CDR1 and CDR2 are SGHDT and YYEEEE. This CDR3 reads CASSLDRGETQYF. In nucleotides, the CDR3 is TGTGCCAGCAGCTTGGACAGGGGAGAGACCCAGTACTTC.

The chain uses TRBV6-5 and TRBJ1-6; TRBD1 agrees at 8 bases. V shed 6 bases and J 2 bases; nucleotides not matched to a gene: 0. The V gene's germline CDR1 is MNHEY and CDR2 SVGAGI. There are 14 residues in the CDR3. The CDR3 DNA reads as TGTGCCAGCAGGACAGGGGCCTATAATTCACCCCTCCACTTT. Encoded protein: CASRTGAYNSPLHF.